The sample holds many counts of the clone carrying this T cell receptor (beta chain). The antigen is undetermined. TCRdb independently ran MiXCR on the 5' RACE reads; one entry per CDR3 protein. This repertoire shows a few hundred thousand distinct CDR3 sequences, approximately 4% found once; its top ten account for around 24%. This specimen comes from a study of T cells after yellow fever vaccination. General study results and limits: Only a small proportion of the clonotypes turned up in both the CD4 and the CD8 compartments, likely arising from convergent recombination.

The CDR3 length is 12 residues. The germline gives CDR1 LGHDT, CDR2 YNNKEL (reference sequence). Trimming cost V 0 bases and J 4 bases, with 1 base left between them. V is TRBV3-1 and J is TRBJ1-5; no reliable D call. Source: PBMCs, taken 5 days after the yellow fever booster vaccination. This clonotype originated in a man aged 18 to 29 who received the YFV17D yellow fever vaccine. This chain's CDR3 is CASSQENQPQHF. The CDR3 nucleotides are TGTGCCAGCAGCCAAGAGAATCAGCCCCAGCATTTT.